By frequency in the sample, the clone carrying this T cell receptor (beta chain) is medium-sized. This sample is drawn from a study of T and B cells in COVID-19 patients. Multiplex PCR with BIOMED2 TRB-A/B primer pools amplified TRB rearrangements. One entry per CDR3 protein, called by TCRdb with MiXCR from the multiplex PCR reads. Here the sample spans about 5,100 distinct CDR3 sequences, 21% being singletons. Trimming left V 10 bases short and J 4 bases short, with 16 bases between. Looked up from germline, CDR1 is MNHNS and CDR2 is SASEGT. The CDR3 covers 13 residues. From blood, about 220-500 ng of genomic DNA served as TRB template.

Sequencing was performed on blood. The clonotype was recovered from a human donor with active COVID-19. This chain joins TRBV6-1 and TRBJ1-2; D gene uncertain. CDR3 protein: CAISDNMGYGYTF. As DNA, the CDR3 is TGTGCCATTTCCGACAATATGGGCTATGGCTACACCTTC.